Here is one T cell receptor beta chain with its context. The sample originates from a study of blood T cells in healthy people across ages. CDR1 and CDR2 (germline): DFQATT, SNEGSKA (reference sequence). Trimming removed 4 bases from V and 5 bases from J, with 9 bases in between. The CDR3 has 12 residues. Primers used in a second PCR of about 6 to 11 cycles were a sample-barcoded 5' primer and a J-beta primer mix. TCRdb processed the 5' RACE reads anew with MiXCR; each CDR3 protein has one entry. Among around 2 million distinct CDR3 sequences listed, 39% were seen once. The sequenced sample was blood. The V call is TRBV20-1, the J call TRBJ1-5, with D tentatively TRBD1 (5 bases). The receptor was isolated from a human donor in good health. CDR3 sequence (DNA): TGCAGTGCTACCCAGACAGATCAGCCCCAGCATTTT. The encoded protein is CSATQTDQPQHF.